Each of the 21 T cell receptor beta chains below was sequenced from the same sample in a study of T-cell memory formation after mild COVID-19. Using its own MiXCR run on the 5' RACE reads, TCRdb lists one record per CDR3 protein. The sample carries some 450,000 distinct CDR3 sequences, roughly 18% recorded once. Material: PBMCs or a T cell subset sorted from them (not recorded which). The receptors originated from a man in his late teens or twenties who had mild COVID-19 (a few samples of this study predate the infection). Cell type and time point are not known.

This clonotype was found a few times. CDR3 residues: CASSLGGWNSPLHF. The CDR3 region has the DNA TGTGCCAGCAGCTTAGGGGGGTGGAATTCACCCCTCCACTTT. The chain couples TRBV13 to TRBJ1-6, with D uncertain. V lost 0 bases, J lost 7 bases, and 7 bases lay in between. Germline-derived CDR1 and CDR2 are PRHDT and FYEKMQ (reference sequence). The CDR3 totals 14 residues. Drawing the rest from reference TRBV13 and TRBJ1-6, the complete variable domain is AAGVIQSPRHLIKEKRETATLKCYPIPRHDTVYWYQQGPGQDPQFLISFYEKMQSDKGSIPDRFSAQQFSDYHSELNMSSLELGDSALYFCASSLGGWNSPLHFGNGTRLTVT.

V usage is TRBV20-1 and J usage is TRBJ2-7; D is unclear. Trimming left V 5 bases short and J 6 bases short, with 11 bases between. CDR3 size: 11 residues. Germline-derived CDR1 and CDR2 are DFQATT and SNEGSKA (reference sequence). The CDR3 reads CSAFTAGEQYV. The CDR3 nucleotides read TGCAGTGCTTTTACAGCAGGCGAGCAGTACGTC.

This chain connects TRBV24-1 to TRBJ2-3; D unclear. The CDR3 has 13 residues. The germline V gene has CDR1 KGHDR and CDR2 SFDVKD. The V end lost 4 bases, the J end lost 3 bases, and 7 bases lay between the germline ends. CDR3: CATSEGSTDTQYF. DNA of the CDR3: TGTGCCACCAGTGAGGGCTCTACAGATACGCAGTATTTT.

The chain couples TRBV27 to TRBJ2-2; TRBD2 aligns across 8 bases. The V segment lost 7 bases and the J segment 2 bases; nucleotides outside the gene matches: 6. CDR1 is MNHEY and CDR2 is SMNVEV in the germline V gene (reference sequence). This CDR3 is 15 amino acids long. The CDR3 coding sequence is TGTGCCAGCAAAGCGGGGGCCCTAAACACCGGGGAGCTGTTTTTT. Translated, it gives CASKAGALNTGELFF.

CDR3 in DNA: TGCGCCATCCTAGCGAGTACCGGGGAGCTGTTTTTT. It codes for CAILASTGELFF. This sequence joins TRBV5-1 and TRBJ2-2, with D maybe TRBD2 (6 bases). In germline, CDR1 is SGHRS, CDR2 YFSETQ. The CDR3 runs to 12 residues. The V end lost 9 bases, the J end lost 5 bases, and 11 bases lay between the germline ends.

This chain links TRBV7-2 with TRBJ1-2; TRBD1 matches 8 bases. Trimming removed 3 bases from V and 7 bases from J; junction bases left unmatched: 7. CDR1 SGHTA and CDR2 FQGNSA come from the germline V gene. CDR3 length: 14 amino acids. As DNA, the CDR3 is TGTGCCAGCAGCTTCGACAGGGGAACGTTTGGCTACACCTTC. Protein product: CASSFDRGTFGYTF.

The chain is built from TRBV9 and TRBJ1-4; D call uncertain. Germline CDR1 and CDR2: SGDLS and YYNGEE. This CDR3 comprises 15 residues. The V gene lost 0 bases and the J gene lost 3 bases, with 9 bases spanning the gap. CDR3 sequence: CASSVEAGPNEKLFF. DNA of the CDR3: TGTGCCAGCAGCGTAGAGGCAGGTCCTAATGAAAAACTGTTTTTT.

This chain joins TRBV2 and TRBJ2-3, with TRBD2 matching over 7 bases. Germline values: CDR1 SNHLY, CDR2 FYNNEI. V gave up 1 base and J gave up 6 bases; unmatched junction bases: 7. The CDR3 contains 15 residues. The CDR3 DNA reads TGTGCCAGCAGTGAAGTGGGAGGGCCTGGTGATACGCAGTATTTT. It yields the protein CASSEVGGPGDTQYF.

This chain connects TRBV12-3 or TRBV12-4 to TRBJ1-5; D perhaps matches TRBD1 (5 bases). The CDR3 extends over 14 amino acids. The V and J ends lost 6 bases and 6 bases respectively, with 15 bases between them. The CDR3 nucleotides read TGTGCCAGCAGCTGGGGGGGTGGAGGTCAGCCCCAGCATTTT. Translating gives CASSWGGGGQPQHF.

This clonotype was observed a few times. The chain is built from TRBV5-4 and TRBJ1-2; weak D call: TRBD1 (5 bases). The CDR3 length is 14 residues. CDR1 and CDR2 from the germline V gene are SGHNT and YYREEE (reference sequence). The germline V and J ends were trimmed by 4 bases and 0 bases, with 10 bases remaining between them. CDR3 sequence: CASSGGGANYGYTF. CDR3 coding DNA: TGTGCCAGCAGCGGGGGTGGAGCTAACTATGGCTACACCTTC.

This clonotype has only a few counts. The chain is built from TRBV6-5 and TRBJ2-3, with TRBD2 identical over 16 bases. Germline CDR1 is MNHEY and CDR2 is SVGAGI. V shed 8 bases, J shed 6 bases, and the junction held 2 bases outside the gene matches. The CDR3 sequence is 14 residues long. The CDR3 sequence is CASGTSGGADTQYF. In DNA form, the CDR3 reads TGTGCCAGCGGGACTAGCGGGGGGGCGGATACGCAGTATTTT.

V usage is TRBV11-2 and J usage is TRBJ2-3, with 7 bases lining up with TRBD2. The V gene end was trimmed by 5 bases and the J gene end by 4 bases; junction bases not matched to a gene: 12. The germline V gene encodes CDR1 SGHAT and CDR2 FQNNGV. This CDR3 is 16 amino acids long. CDR3 loop: CASSPLPRLASDTQYF. In DNA, the CDR3 is TGTGCCAGCAGCCCGCTCCCCCGACTAGCCTCAGATACGCAGTATTTT.

Here the CDR3 DNA reads TGTGCCAGCAGCTTCGATACAGGGGTAGTCTACGAGCAGTACTTC. Translation gives CASSFDTGVVYEQYF. This chain connects TRBV11-2 to TRBJ2-7; 7 bases are a match to TRBD1. Germline CDR1 SGHAT, CDR2 FQNNGV. The CDR3 runs to 15 residues. Germline trimming cut 3 bases from V and 3 bases from J; bases unmatched to any gene: 8.

This clonotype was observed many times. The chain combines TRBV7-3 with TRBJ2-7; D might be TRBD2 (5 bases). Trimming stripped 1 base from V and 2 bases from J, with 12 bases between. The germline V gene has CDR1 SGHTA and CDR2 FQGTGA. The CDR3 spans 15 residues. The CDR3 coding sequence is TGTGCCAGCAGCTTAAGAAGAGGGCCCCCCTACGAGCAGTACTTC. This sequence encodes CASSLRRGPPYEQYF.

Remarks on this clonotype: The germline gene is not matched at one end of the junction; a read error may be the cause. The chain is built from TRBV24-1 and TRBJ2-2; the D gene is possibly TRBD2 (6 bases). Per germline, CDR1 KGHDR and CDR2 SFDVKD. The CDR3 runs to 11 residues. CDR3 amino acids: CATSPGREMFF. Here the CDR3 DNA reads TGTGCCACCTCGCCAGGTCGGGAGATGTTTTTT.

The chain carries TRBV20-1 and TRBJ2-3; D not resolved. V was shortened by 4 bases and J by 0 bases, with 14 bases between the two germline ends. The CDR3 extends over 15 amino acids. Germline V gene lookup returns CDR1 DFQATT and CDR2 SNEGSKA (reference sequence). The CDR3 spells CSAIFGGSSTDTQYF. The CDR3 coding sequence is TGCAGTGCTATTTTCGGCGGTTCTAGCACAGATACGCAGTATTTT.

The chain is built from TRBV7-3 and TRBJ2-2; D is uncertain. V lost 5 bases, J lost 6 bases, and 7 bases lay in between. CDR3 length: 12 residues. Per the germline V gene, CDR1 is SGHTA and CDR2 is FQGTGA. The DNA for the CDR3 is TGTGCCAGCAGCCGCCGACCCGGGGAGCTGTTTTTT. It yields the protein CASSRRPGELFF.

This chain links TRBV29-1 with TRBJ2-7, with 10 bases fitting TRBD1. Unmatched junction bases numbered 8, after V lost 8 bases and J lost 7 bases. The CDR3 has 12 amino acids. Germline loops: CDR1 SQVTM, CDR2 ANQGSEA. For the CDR3, the DNA is TGCAGCTCCCGGGACAGGGGTGAAGAGCAGTACTTC. Its translation: CSSRDRGEEQYF.

This clonotype was observed a handful of times. The rearrangement links TRBV7-2 to TRBJ1-2; D might be TRBD1 (6 bases). The V end lost 1 base, the J end lost 6 bases, and 12 bases lay between the germline ends. This CDR3 comprises 14 residues. Per germline, CDR1 SGHTA and CDR2 FQGNSA. The CDR3 sequence: CASSLGGGGDGYTF. The DNA of the CDR3 is TGTGCCAGCAGCTTAGGGGGAGGGGGAGATGGCTACACCTTC.

This clonotype occurred a few times. The V gene is TRBV7-2, the J gene TRBJ1-5, with D maybe TRBD1 (5 bases). There are 15 residues in the CDR3. Germline CDR1 is SGHTA and CDR2 is FQGNSA. Trimming removed 3 bases at V and 5 bases at J, with 14 bases between. The CDR3, as DNA: TGTGCCAGCAGCTTGGCCGGGACTACGTATCAGCCCCAGCATTTT. Residues: CASSLAGTTYQPQHF.

This clonotype was seen only a few times. The rearrangement uses TRBV7-9 and TRBJ2-7; D not certain. The germline gives CDR1 SEHNR, CDR2 FQNEAQ (reference sequence). Between the trimmed V and J ends, which lost 1 base and 0 bases, there was a span of 13 bases. The CDR3 sequence is 16 residues long. The CDR3 sequence: CASSLEASLSSYEQYF. The CDR3 DNA reads as TGTGCCAGCAGCTTAGAGGCCTCACTAAGCTCCTACGAGCAGTACTTC. Variable domain in full (rest from reference TRBV7-9 and TRBJ2-7): DTGVSQNPRHKITKRGQNVTFRCDPISEHNRLYWYRQTLGQGPEFLTYFQNEAQLEKSRLLSDRFSAERPKGSFSTLEIQRTEQGDSAMYLCASSLEASLSSYEQYFGPGTRLTVT.